One sample yielded the 16 T cell receptor beta chains listed below, sequenced in a study of T cell changes during pregnancy in multiple sclerosis. The protocol was immunoSEQ multiplex PCR, while the TCRdb copy is restricted to in-frame clones and leaves out a portion. In the table there are roughly 46,000 clones, 93% of which are singletons. Sequenced material: CD8+ T cells from peripheral blood mononuclear cells, taken after pregnancy. The receptors stem from a female donor with multiple sclerosis, enrolled in a pregnancy study.

Here the CDR3 reads CATSRDPGTQETQYF. The CDR3 DNA reads as TGTGCCACCAGCAGAGATCCCGGTACCCAAGAGACCCAGTACTTC. The V gene is TRBV15, the J gene TRBJ2-5, with D hard to call. This CDR3 is 15 amino acids long. The V end was cut by 0 bases, the J end by 1 base, with 9 bases between. The germline CDR1 and CDR2 sequences are LNHNV and YYDKDF (reference sequence).

The count of this clone is one. The rearrangement links TRBV4-3 to TRBJ1-1, with D unclear. Germline loops: CDR1 LGHNA, CDR2 YSLEER. This CDR3 has 15 amino acids. Trimming took off 2 bases at V and 7 bases at J, with 17 bases between the two ends. The CDR3 loop reads CASSQSLALASEAFF. CDR3 nucleotides: TGCGCCAGCAGCCAATCCCTTGCCCTAGCGAGTGAAGCTTTCTTT.

The chain joins TRBV6-1 to TRBJ2-1; 8 bases map to TRBD2. The length of the CDR3 is 17 residues. V trimming: 3 bases; J trimming: 10 bases; junction bases outside the gene matches: 17. The V gene's germline CDR1 is MNHNS and CDR2 SASEGT. CDR3 in amino acids: CASSETRGSGIMTEQFF. DNA of the CDR3: TGTGCCAGCAGTGAGACTCGGGGTAGCGGGATCATGACCGAGCAGTTCTTC.

V and J are TRBV19 and TRBJ1-1; no clear D gene. Trimming took 6 bases from V and 3 from J, leaving 14 bases between them. There are 14 residues in the CDR3. The germline CDR1 and CDR2 sequences are LNHDA and SQIVND (reference sequence). The CDR3 DNA reads as TGTGCCAGTAGGAGAGCCCACGCGGACACTGAAGCTTTCTTT. It encodes CASRRAHADTEAFF.

The chain recombines TRBV2 with TRBJ2-1; TRBD2 agrees at 11 bases. The CDR3 totals 15 residues. J lost 3 bases, V lost 11 bases, and 9 bases had no gene match. Germline CDR1 and CDR2: SNHLY and FYNNEI. The CDR3 loop reads CAPGVAGGVYNEQFF. In DNA, the CDR3 is TGTGCCCCGGGGGTAGCGGGGGGGGTCTACAATGAGCAGTTCTTC.

This clone was seen a few times. The rearrangement joins TRBV4-2 to TRBJ1-1, with a weak D call TRBD1 (5 bases). CDR1 LGHNA and CDR2 YNFKEQ come from the germline V gene. The CDR3 length is 13 residues. The V and J ends lost 1 base and 11 bases respectively, with 14 bases between them. CDR3 loop: CASSQGPPGGAFF. The CDR3 region has the DNA TGTGCCAGCAGCCAAGGGCCCCCGGGGGGGGCTTTCTTT.

CDR3 sequence reads: CSVRDTGELFF. The CDR3 DNA reads as TGCAGTGTACGGGACACCGGGGAGCTGTTTTTT. The V gene is TRBV20-1, the J gene TRBJ2-2; D is uncertain. The V and J ends lost 7 bases and 3 bases respectively, with 6 bases between them. This CDR3 region has 11 residues. Looked up from germline, CDR1 is DFQATT and CDR2 is SNEGSKA (reference sequence).

V usage is TRBV19 and J usage is TRBJ1-5; D is undetermined. Germline CDR1 LNHDA, CDR2 SQIVND (reference sequence). The CDR3 loop spans 14 amino acids. The V end lost 6 bases, the J end lost 1 base, and 10 bases lay between the germline ends. The CDR3 protein is CASRSNKSNQPQHF. The CDR3 coding sequence is TGTGCCAGTAGATCCAACAAGAGCAATCAGCCCCAGCATTTT.

The chain recombines TRBV14 with TRBJ2-7; 8 bases match TRBD1. Germline V gene sequence: CDR1 SGHDN, CDR2 FVKESK. Germline trimming cut 0 bases from V and 4 bases from J; bases unmatched to any gene: 5. CDR3 length: 15 amino acids. The CDR3 DNA is TGTGCCAGCAGCCAAGAAGCAGGGGGCATTTACGAGCAGTACTTC. Its translation: CASSQEAGGIYEQYF.

The chain is built from TRBV5-4 and TRBJ2-1, with 9 bases fitting TRBD1. The V and J ends lost 5 bases and 4 bases, in that order; junction bases with no gene match: 7. This CDR3 has 15 residues. Germline V CDR1 and CDR2: SGHNT, YYREEE (reference sequence). CDR3 in amino acids: CASRTRDRDYNEQFF. DNA for the CDR3: TGTGCCAGCAGAACACGGGACAGGGATTACAATGAGCAGTTCTTC.

The rearrangement uses TRBV27 and TRBJ2-5, with 15 bases that match TRBD2. Germline CDR1 and CDR2: MNHEY and SMNVEV (reference sequence). The V gene end was trimmed by 6 bases and the J gene end by 4 bases; junction bases not matched to a gene: 6. The CDR3 consists of 16 residues. The CDR3 here is CASSHGTSGRRETQYF. The DNA for the CDR3 is TGTGCCAGCAGCCATGGGACTAGCGGGAGGAGAGAGACCCAGTACTTC.

V gene TRBV5-5 combines with J gene TRBJ2-7, with a weak D call TRBD1 (5 bases). The CDR3 runs to 14 residues. V gave up 2 bases and J gave up 0 bases, with 9 bases separating them. Per germline, CDR1 SGHKS and CDR2 YYEKEE (reference sequence). CDR3 coding DNA: TGTGCCAGCAGCTTTACAGGATCCTCCTACGAGCAGTACTTC. Translation: CASSFTGSSYEQYF. The full variable domain, rest sourced from reference TRBV5-5 and TRBJ2-7, is DAGVTQSPTHLIKTRGQQVTLRCSPISGHKSVSWYQQVLGQGPQFIFQYYEKEERGRGNFPDRFSARQFPNYSSELNVNALLLGDSALYLCASSFTGSSYEQYFGPGTRLTVT.

The rearrangement joins TRBV9 to TRBJ2-1, with D perhaps matching TRBD1 (6 bases). Germline CDR1 reads SGDLS; CDR2 reads YYNGEE. This CDR3 contains 13 residues. Trimming left V 0 bases short and J 12 bases short, with 13 bases between. Here the CDR3 DNA reads TGTGCCAGCAGCGTAGACGGACAGTATGTGCAGTTCTTC. This encodes CASSVDGQYVQFF.

This CDR3 reads CASSHGVSNQPQHF. The CDR3 nucleotides read TGTGCCAGCAGCCACGGGGTTAGCAATCAGCCCCAGCATTTT. This rearrangement joins TRBV27 to TRBJ1-5; D is undetermined. The length of the CDR3 is 14 residues. Per germline, CDR1 MNHEY and CDR2 SMNVEV (reference sequence). V lost 6 bases and J 0 bases, leaving 9 bases between the germline ends.

The chain links TRBV6-5 to TRBJ1-5; no clear D. CDR3 length equals 13 residues. Deletions cut 2 bases from V and 1 base from J, with 3 bases between. Looked up from germline, CDR1 is MNHEY and CDR2 is SVGAGI. CDR3 sequence (DNA): TGTGCCAGCAGTTACGGCAGCAATCAGCCCCAGCATTTT. Translating gives CASSYGSNQPQHF.

This CDR3 reads CASSLRGEGIATNEKLFF. The CDR3 DNA follows: TGTGCCAGCAGCTTAAGGGGGGAGGGAATTGCAACTAATGAAAAACTGTTTTTT. V is TRBV7-2 and J is TRBJ1-4, with D possibly being TRBD1 (6 bases). Trimming removed 2 bases from V and 0 bases from J, with 16 bases in between. CDR1 SGHTA and CDR2 FQGNSA come from the germline V gene. CDR3 length equals 18 residues.